A selection of T cell receptor beta chains follows, all from one sample in a study of blood T cell repertoires in COVID-19. The method was immunoSEQ multiplex PCR; TCRdb's version includes in-frame clones alone and lacks a portion of them. Of about 480,000 clones in the sample, 88% were seen once. What was sequenced was PBMCs or T cells enriched from blood (not recorded which). These receptors were taken from a woman aged 40 to 50 who had recovered from COVID-19. CDR3s include the opening cysteine and the closing phenylalanine or tryptophan. Each record gives: J gene, D gene, clone size, V gene, CDR3 DNA, CDR3 protein. D genes are given only for firm matches. Clone size is stated in some rows and not others, as once, few, many or a class when expanded.

J: TRBJ2-1
D: TRBD2
size: -
V: TRBV29-1
DNA: TGCAGCGTCGGATCTAGCGGCCTCAGCTCCTACAATGAGCAGTTCTTC
CDR3: CSVGSSGLSSYNEQFF

J: TRBJ2-3
D: -
size: -
V: TRBV7-2
DNA: TGTGCCAGCAGCTCCCCAGGCGTCACAGATACGCAGTATTTT
CDR3: CASSSPGVTDTQYF

J: TRBJ1-1
D: -
size: -
V: TRBV10-3
DNA: TGTGCCATCAGTGAGTCCGGGGGGGGGACTGAAGCTTTCTTT
CDR3: CAISESGGGTEAFF

J: TRBJ1-6
D: TRBD1
size: -
V: TRBV12-5
DNA: TGTGCTAGTGGTTTCGGTAGGACAGGGGCCCGTTCACCCCTCCACTTT
CDR3: CASGFGRTGARSPLHF

J: TRBJ1-3
D: TRBD1
size: -
V: TRBV10-3
DNA: TGTGCCATCAGTTGGACAGGGGTAGGGGACACCATATATTTT
CDR3: CAISWTGVGDTIYF

J: TRBJ1-2
D: -
size: -
V: TRBV29-1
DNA: TGCAGCGTTGAAGGGGAAGGGGAGGCGGTGTATGGCTACACCTTC
CDR3: CSVEGEGEAVYGYTF

J: TRBJ1-2
D: -
size: -
V: TRBV29-1
DNA: TGCAGCGTGGGGGGTGCGGAGGGCTACACCTTC
CDR3: CSVGGAEGYTF

J: TRBJ2-7
D: -
size: once
V: TRBV5-1
DNA: TGCGCCAGCAGCCCTGACTACTACGAGCAGTACTTC
CDR3: CASSPDYYEQYF

J: TRBJ2-1
D: TRBD2
size: -
V: TRBV5-1
DNA: TGCGCCAGCAGCTTTTCGGTAGCGGGAGTCTCATACAATGAGCAGTTCTTC
CDR3: CASSFSVAGVSYNEQFF

J: TRBJ1-2
D: -
size: -
V: TRBV2
DNA: TGTCCCAGCAGCGAGACAACAAACGACCCGACTAACTATGGCTACACCTTC
CDR3: CPSSETTNDPTNYGYTF

J: TRBJ2-1
D: TRBD1
size: -
V: TRBV19
DNA: TGTGCCAGTAGCATCGACAGGGGGCATGGGCTTAATGAGCAGTTCTTC
CDR3: CASSIDRGHGLNEQFF

J: TRBJ1-6
D: -
size: -
V: TRBV9
DNA: TGTGCCAGCAGCGTAGGGGACAAGCCTAATTCACCCCTCCACTTT
CDR3: CASSVGDKPNSPLHF

J: TRBJ1-5
D: -
size: -
V: TRBV5-1
DNA: TGCGCCAGCAGCTTGGATCAAAATCAGCCCCAGCATTTT
CDR3: CASSLDQNQPQHF

J: TRBJ2-2
D: TRBD1
size: -
V: TRBV5-1
DNA: TGCGCCAGCAGCTTGACAGGGGACCCGAACACCGGGGAGCTGTTTTTT
CDR3: CASSLTGDPNTGELFF

J: TRBJ2-5
D: -
size: -
V: TRBV18
DNA: TGTGCCAGCTCACGAAGACAGGACCAAGAGACCCAGTACTTC
CDR3: CASSRRQDQETQYF

J: TRBJ2-1
D: -
size: -
V: TRBV11-2
DNA: TGTGCCAGCAGTCCGGACCCGGGGGGCGATGAGCAGTTCTTC
CDR3: CASSPDPGGDEQFF

J: TRBJ2-2
D: -
size: -
V: TRBV5-6
DNA: TGTGCCAGCAGCTTGAGACGAGGCAACGGGGAGCTGTTTTTT
CDR3: CASSLRRGNGELFF

J: TRBJ1-3
D: -
size: few
V: TRBV7-9
DNA: TGTGCCAGCAGCTTAGCGGGGACAGGAAACACCATATATTTT
CDR3: CASSLAGTGNTIYF

J: TRBJ2-2
D: -
size: -
V: TRBV5-1
DNA: TGCGCCAGCAGCATCGACACCGGGGAGCTGTTTTTT
CDR3: CASSIDTGELFF

J: TRBJ1-5
D: -
size: -
V: TRBV10-2
DNA: TGCGCCACCCAGCTAGGGGGGGGGAGCAATCAGCCCCAGCATTTT
CDR3: CATQLGGGSNQPQHF

J: TRBJ1-5
D: -
size: -
V: TRBV27
DNA: TGTGCCAGCACCCCTCAGGGGTCGGGCAATCAGCCCCAGCATTTT
CDR3: CASTPQGSGNQPQHF

J: TRBJ2-7
D: TRBD1
size: -
V: TRBV7-9
DNA: TGTGCCAGCAGTGAGGGACAGGGCCGGTCGGGCGAGCAGTACTTC
CDR3: CASSEGQGRSGEQYF

J: TRBJ2-2
D: -
size: -
V: TRBV3-1/TRBV3-2
DNA: TGTGCCAGCAGCCAAGTCCAAGGGAGGGGGGAGCTGTTTTTT
CDR3: CASSQVQGRGELFF

J: TRBJ1-2
D: TRBD1
size: once
V: TRBV2
DNA: TGTGCCAGCAGCCTGGACAGGGTCTATGGCTACACCTTC
CDR3: CASSLDRVYGYTF

J: TRBJ2-2
D: TRBD2
size: once
V: TRBV25-1
DNA: TGTGCCAGCAGTGATCCACTGGGTAGCGGGAGTGACACCGGGGAGCTGTTTTTT
CDR3: CASSDPLGSGSDTGELFF

J: TRBJ2-3
D: -
size: few
V: TRBV27
DNA: TGTGCCAGCAGTTACGGGAACACAGATACGCAGTATTTT
CDR3: CASSYGNTDTQYF

J: TRBJ1-3
D: -
size: -
V: TRBV9
DNA: TGTGCCAGCAGCGAGGGGAGGACTTTCTCTGGAAACACCATATATTTT
CDR3: CASSEGRTFSGNTIYF

J: TRBJ2-3
D: TRBD2
size: -
V: TRBV10-3
DNA: TGTGCCATCAGTGACACTAGCGGGATAGCAGATACGCAGTATTTT
CDR3: CAISDTSGIADTQYF

J: TRBJ2-1
D: TRBD2
size: -
V: TRBV12-3/TRBV12-4
DNA: TGTGCCAGCAGCGGGAGGGCCCAGGAGCAGTTCTTC
CDR3: CASSGRAQEQFF

J: TRBJ1-1
D: -
size: -
V: TRBV30
DNA: TGTGCCTGGAGTAGGGGTGAATGGGCTGAAGCTTTCTTT
CDR3: CAWSRGEWAEAFF

J: TRBJ2-1
D: TRBD2
size: -
V: TRBV7-2
DNA: TGTGCCAGCAGCCCCCCCGGGGGGTTGGGTAGTGAGCAGTTCTTC
CDR3: CASSPPGGLGSEQFF

J: TRBJ1-4
D: -
size: once
V: TRBV28
DNA: TGTGCCAGCAGTACTTGGGAGGGCTACCTCCTCGGGGCAACTAATGAAAAACTGTTTTTT
CDR3: CASSTWEGYLLGATNEKLFF